This T cell receptor (beta chain) was identified during a study of metastatic and nonmetastatic thyroid tumors. Overall study results and limits: According to reports, the diversity of TCR beta was significantly higher in malignant thyroid tumors than in benign nodules, and this held in both blood and tumor samples.

The authors' processing: Variation in CDR3 across clinicopathological groups served as the basis for constructing a distant-metastasis classifier in papillary thyroid cancer. MiXCR reprocessed the PCR reads for TCRdb. TCRdb's processing, not the authors', yielded these V and J calls. The data hold approximately 90,000 clones, with 8% to 9.5% observed a single time. This clone was found many times. Its antigen remains unidentified. Ahead of thyroid surgery, no patient had received treatment of any kind. CDR1 is MNHNS and CDR2 is SASEGT in the germline V gene. V gave up 6 bases and J gave up 8 bases, with 11 bases separating them. CDR3 length equals 13 residues.

Sequenced: blood. This chain uses TRBV6-1 with TRBJ1-6; the D is unclear. This clonotype originated in a female donor with papillary thyroid cancer or a benign thyroid nodule (not recorded which). Some clones in this sample may be carry-over from other donors' samples. CDR3 protein: CASRELSDSPLHF. The CDR3 DNA is TGTGCCAGCAGGGAGTTATCGGATTCACCCCTCCACTTT.